This entry lists 27 T cell receptor beta chains sequenced from one sample in a study of blood T cells in healthy people across ages. The authors ran a second PCR of roughly 6 to 12 cycles using a sample-barcoded 5' primer and a J-beta primer mix. MiXCR, applied by TCRdb to the 5' RACE reads, yields one record per CDR3 protein. The table includes 1.5 million to 2 million distinct CDR3 sequences, over 25% detected once. The specimen sequenced was blood. All receptors come from a woman aged 30 to 39 in good health.

The rearrangement uses TRBV5-6 and TRBJ2-1; no clear D gene. This CDR3 comprises 14 residues. Germline CDR1 reads SGHDT; CDR2 reads YYEEEE. Between the trimmed V and J ends, which lost 1 base and 10 bases, there was a span of 15 bases. Here the CDR3 DNA reads TGTGCCAGCAGCTTGATTCTAGGTTCGAGGGAGCAGTTCTTC. Protein sequence: CASSLILGSREQFF.

V is TRBV5-1 and J is TRBJ2-3; TRBD2 is a possible D gene (7 bases). CDR3 length: 14 amino acids. Germline V CDR1 and CDR2: SGHRS, YFSETQ. V lost 9 bases and J lost 1, with 15 bases in between. The CDR3 nucleotides are TGCGCCACCAAAGGGGGGGGAGGCACAGATACGCAGTATTTT. It is translated as CATKGGGGTDTQYF.

This clonotype was picked up a small number of times. This sequence joins TRBV9 and TRBJ2-1; D possibly corresponds to TRBD1 (6 bases). CDR1 SGDLS and CDR2 YYNGEE come from the germline V gene. Trimming took off 0 bases at V and 7 bases at J, with 11 bases between the two ends. The CDR3 totals 14 residues. DNA for the CDR3: TGTGCCAGCAGCGTAGTTCCAGGGGCGAATGAGCAGTTCTTC. Its translation: CASSVVPGANEQFF.

The V and J genes are TRBV5-1 and TRBJ1-2; no definite D call. Between the trimmed V and J ends, which lost 2 bases and 7 bases, there was a span of 18 bases. This CDR3 has 15 amino acids. The V gene's germline CDR1 is SGHRS and CDR2 YFSETQ. CDR3 residues: CASSFNNREMGGYTF. CDR3 nucleotides: TGCGCCAGCAGCTTTAACAATAGGGAGATGGGTGGCTACACCTTC.

Details on this clonotype: One end of the junction does not line up with germline, which may come from a read error. The chain has TRBV20-1 and TRBJ2-3; 8 nucleotides match TRBD2. The CDR3 is 15 amino acids. From germline, CDR1 is DFQATT and CDR2 SNEGSKA (reference sequence). The CDR3 loop reads CSAPGVAGNTDTRYF. The CDR3 bases are TGCAGTGCTCCCGGGGTAGCGGGGAACACAGATACGCGGTATTTT.

The rearrangement links TRBV7-9 to TRBJ2-4; 10 nucleotides line up with TRBD2. The J call is uncertain, as TRBJ2-7 better fits the DNA end. CDR3 length: 14 amino acids. Germline values: CDR1 SEHNR, CDR2 FQNEAQ (reference sequence). CDR3 loop: CASSTRTSGGEQYF. The CDR3 nucleotides are TGTGCCAGCAGCACACGGACTAGCGGCGGCGAGCAGTACTTC.

This clonotype was seen a handful of times. The chain uses TRBV28 and TRBJ1-2; D gene unclear. Germline loops: CDR1 MDHEN, CDR2 SYDVKM. The CDR3 consists of 12 residues. Trimming stripped 6 bases from V and 7 bases from J, with 12 bases between. CDR3 nucleotide sequence: TGTGCCAGCAGGGTCGACCCTTCTGGCTACACCTTC. It is translated as CASRVDPSGYTF.

This clonotype appeared a few times. The chain links TRBV24-1 to TRBJ1-2; D gene uncertain. The CDR3 is 12 amino acids. Deletions cut 4 bases from V and 3 bases from J, with 5 bases between. CDR1 and CDR2 from the germline V gene are KGHDR and SFDVKD. The CDR3 coding sequence is TGTGCCACCAGTGACGCGGACTATGGCTACACCTTC. Translation gives CATSDADYGYTF.

As to this clonotype: The junction shows a germline mismatch at one end, possibly a read error. The chain is built from TRBV12-3 or TRBV12-4 and TRBJ2-7; 8 bases are a match to TRBD2. There are 13 residues in the CDR3. The CDR3 region has the DNA TGTGCCAGCAGTCCGCTGGTCGAAGCGGGGGTTGACTTC. Translated, it gives CASSPLVEAGVDF.

This clonotype appeared a few times. This chain uses TRBV6-5 with TRBJ2-3; 7 nucleotides agree with TRBD2. Per the germline V gene, CDR1 is MNHEY and CDR2 is SVGAGI. J gave up 2 bases and V 6 bases, and 8 bases lay outside the gene matches. CDR3 size: 15 residues. The CDR3 DNA is TGTGCCAGCAGCGGGGGGAGCCTCCCCACAGATACGCAGTATTTT. Translation gives CASSGGSLPTDTQYF.

Remarks on this clonotype: A read error may be the cause here, since a much bigger clone is one base away. J is TRBJ2-1 and V is TRBV29-1, with TRBD2 matching 11 bases. This CDR3 is 14 amino acids long. CDR1 and CDR2 from the germline V gene are SQVTM and ANQGSEA. The V segment lost 5 bases and the J segment 8 bases; nucleotides outside the gene matches: 8. The CDR3 DNA follows: TGCAGCGTTACCACTAGCGGGAGTCGCGATGAGCAGTTCTTC. Residues: CSVTTSGSRDEQFF.

The V and J genes are TRBV6-5 and TRBJ1-1, with D unresolved. This CDR3 has 13 residues. Trimming left V 7 bases short and J 1 base short, with 10 bases between. CDR1 MNHEY and CDR2 SVGAGI come from the germline V gene. In DNA form, the CDR3 reads TGTGCCAGCACACCAGTAACGAACACTGAAGCTTTCTTT. Protein sequence: CASTPVTNTEAFF.

The chain combines TRBV10-1 with TRBJ1-1; D uncertain. CDR3 length equals 14 residues. Germline CDR1 WNHNN, CDR2 SYGVQD (reference sequence). The germline V and J ends were trimmed by 6 bases and 7 bases, with 18 bases remaining between them. The CDR3 spells CASRDGRGSGEAFF. The CDR3, as DNA: TGCGCCAGCAGGGACGGACGAGGGTCCGGTGAAGCTTTCTTT.

This sequence joins TRBV12-3 or TRBV12-4 and TRBJ2-2, with D possibly being TRBD2 (6 bases). The CDR3 spans 15 residues. V lost 5 bases and J lost 0, with 10 bases in between. The CDR3 DNA reads as TGTGCCAGCAGTCCCGGGGAGGCGAACACCGGGGAGCTGTTTTTT. Residues: CASSPGEANTGELFF.

This rearrangement joins TRBV14 to TRBJ2-7; D is perhaps TRBD1 (6 bases). This CDR3 comprises 14 residues. Trimming took off 5 bases at V and 7 bases at J, with 18 bases between the two ends. The V gene's germline CDR1 is SGHDN and CDR2 FVKESK. CDR3 coding DNA: TGTGCCAGCAGCTTAGGACAGTCGACCCGAGAGCAGTACTTC. Translated: CASSLGQSTREQYF. Full variable domain (rest looked up from reference TRBV14 and TRBJ2-7): EAGVTQFPSHSVIEKGQTVTLRCDPISGHDNLYWYRRVMGKEIKFLLHFVKESKQDESGMPNNRFLAERTGGTYSTLKVQPAELEDSGVYFCASSLGQSTREQYFGPGTRLTVT.

Comment on this clonotype: One end of the junction varies from germline; a read error may be responsible. V and J are TRBV7-9 and TRBJ1-2, with D unclear. CDR3 size: 13 residues. Per the germline V gene, CDR1 is SEHNR and CDR2 is FQNEAQ (reference sequence). CDR3 DNA sequence: TGTGTCAGCAGCTTGTACCCTAACTATGGCTACACCTTC. It codes for CVSSLYPNYGYTF. The full variable domain, with the rest looked up from reference TRBV7-9 and TRBJ1-2, is DTGVSQNPRHKITKRGQNVTFRCDPISEHNRLYWYRQTLGQGPEFLTYFQNEAQLEKSRLLSDRFSAERPKGSFSTLEIQRTEQGDSAMYLCVSSLYPNYGYTFGSGTRLTVV.

This clonotype came up a few times. The chain couples TRBV7-2 to TRBJ2-3, with D tentatively TRBD2 (6 bases). Germline loops: CDR1 SGHTA, CDR2 FQGNSA. V shed 0 bases and J shed 3 bases, with 10 bases lying between them. The CDR3 is made up of 15 amino acids. Here the CDR3 reads CASSLAGLQTDTQYF. For the CDR3, the DNA is TGTGCCAGCAGCTTAGCGGGACTGCAAACAGATACGCAGTATTTT.

This clonotype was counted ten times or more. V is TRBV20-1 and J is TRBJ1-4; a possible D gene is TRBD1 (5 bases). V was shortened by 6 bases and J by 5 bases, with 13 bases between the two germline ends. This CDR3 contains 13 residues. From germline, CDR1 is DFQATT and CDR2 SNEGSKA (reference sequence). The CDR3 protein is CSATGTENEKLFF. Written as DNA, the CDR3 is TGCAGTGCCACCGGGACGGAGAATGAAAAACTGTTTTTT.

DNA for the CDR3: TGTGCCAGCAGTTTATGGTCGGGTCGGCAGTATTTT. Protein: CASSLWSGRQYF. The chain links TRBV27 to TRBJ2-3, with no clear D. V dropped 1 base and J dropped 11 bases, with 10 bases sitting between them. The CDR3 loop spans 12 amino acids. Germline V lookup: CDR1 MNHEY, CDR2 SMNVEV (reference sequence).

A few counts support this clonotype. The J gene is TRBJ1-1, the V gene TRBV5-1; D is unresolved. Germline-derived CDR1 and CDR2 are SGHRS and YFSETQ. CDR3 length: 15 residues. V gave up 7 bases and J gave up 3 bases, with 19 bases separating them. The CDR3 region has the DNA TGCGCCAGCCAGAGCTCGGGGAGACCGGACACTGAAGCTTTCTTT. It codes for CASQSSGRPDTEAFF.

This clonotype was counted only a few times. The chain joins TRBV25-1 to TRBJ2-4, with 9 bases fitting TRBD2. Per the germline V gene, CDR1 is MGHDK and CDR2 is SYGVNS. The CDR3 spans 15 residues. V lost 3 bases to trimming and J lost 8 bases; unmatched junction nucleotides: 8. The CDR3 DNA follows: TGTGCCAGCAGTGACGGCGGGAGGGCGGGAGACATTCAGTACTTC. This gives the protein CASSDGGRAGDIQYF.

This clonotype was counted at least ten times. V is TRBV6-5 and J is TRBJ2-7, with 14 bases matching TRBD2. Losses at the gene ends were 4 bases for V and 3 bases for J; bases not matched to a gene: 17. The V gene's germline CDR1 is MNHEY and CDR2 SVGAGI. This CDR3 region has 20 residues. Here the CDR3 DNA reads TGTGCCAGCAGTTCCCACGGGACTAGCGGGAGAGGTGGGGACAGCTACGAGCAGTACTTC. Encoded protein: CASSSHGTSGRGGDSYEQYF.

Ten or more counts support this clonotype. CDR3 in DNA: TGCAGTGCTTCGGGAGCCGCCCTCCTGACTCGCAATGAGCAGTTCTTC. This sequence encodes CSASGAALLTRNEQFF. This rearrangement joins TRBV20-1 to TRBJ2-1; D may be TRBD2 (6 bases). The CDR3 sequence is 16 residues long. Germline CDR1 and CDR2: DFQATT and SNEGSKA (reference sequence). Trimming pared 5 bases from V and 6 bases from J, leaving 23 bases between.

The chain uses TRBV12-3 or TRBV12-4 and TRBJ1-5; TRBD1 might be the D (5 bases). The V and J ends lost 5 bases and 9 bases respectively, with 14 bases between them. The CDR3 runs 13 residues. CDR3 residues: CASSNRDGMPQHF. The DNA of the CDR3 is TGTGCCAGCAGTAACCGGGACGGGATGCCCCAGCATTTT.

As concerns this clonotype: This likely came from a read error, as a far larger clone is one base away. The chain couples TRBV12-3 or TRBV12-4 to TRBJ2-2, with D possibly matching TRBD2 (5 bases). CDR3 length: 13 amino acids. The CDR3 DNA sequence: TGTGCCAGCAGTTTATCCAACACCGGGGAGCTGTGTTTT. Its protein product is CASSLSNTGELCF.

This chain joins TRBV7-2 and TRBJ2-7; 9 nucleotides line up with TRBD1. CDR1 SGHTA and CDR2 FQGNSA come from the germline V gene. The CDR3 totals 15 residues. V lost 3 bases and J lost 5; bases outside the gene matches: 8. The CDR3 DNA reads as TGTGCCAGCAGCTTGGACAGGGGAACGTGGAACGAGCAGTACTTC. It is translated as CASSLDRGTWNEQYF.

V gene TRBV15 combines with J gene TRBJ1-1; 7 bases are a match to TRBD1. The CDR3 covers 15 residues. Germline CDR1 is LNHNV and CDR2 is YYDKDF (reference sequence). The V and J ends lost 2 bases and 5 bases, in that order; junction bases with no gene match: 8. The CDR3 DNA follows: TGTGCCACCAGCAGATTCCTACAGGGGTCGACTGAAGCTTTCTTT. It yields the protein CATSRFLQGSTEAFF.